This T cell receptor (beta chain) was observed in a study of T cells after yellow fever vaccination. Across the study: Fractions low in cell number were prepared with SMART-Seq v4 Ultra Low Input. General study results and limits: The secondary response was weaker but peaked faster, day 5 versus 15. Within FACS-sorted repertoires, abundant clonotypes contaminating from the bulk population could be present.

TCRdb reprocessed the 5' RACE reads via MiXCR and lists one record per CDR3 protein. Of a few hundred thousand distinct CDR3 sequences listed, about 9.5% were seen once; the top ten hold about a sixth. The CDR3 has 16 amino acids. V shed 2 bases and J 1 base; nucleotides not matched to a gene: 8. Germline-derived CDR1 and CDR2 are SGHRS and YFSETQ. This clonotype was found many times. What it binds is unknown. Sequencing was performed on PBMCs, taken on the day of the first yellow fever vaccination. The source is a man aged 18 to 29 who received the YFV17D yellow fever vaccine. This chain connects TRBV5-1 to TRBJ1-1, with 7 bases matching TRBD1. The CDR3 coding sequence is TGCGCCAGCAGCTTCACCCCACAGGGGAAGAACACTGAAGCTTTCTTT. Translating it yields CASSFTPQGKNTEAFF.